These 14 T cell receptor beta chains were all obtained from the same sample, sequenced in a study of T cells in women clearing cervical HPV infection. The data were produced by immunoSEQ multiplex PCR, yet TCRdb's version contains in-frame clones alone and is incomplete. The sample shows about 28,000 clones, and approximately 8.1% sits with its ten largest clones. What was sequenced was blood buffy coat. The receptors originated from a woman between 18 and 70 years old with a cervical HPV16 infection that either progressed to CIN3+ or cleared (not recorded which).

About this clone itself: Read data end 3 residues before the CDR3 end; the end is taken from the germline J gene. The V and J genes are TRBV20-1 and TRBJ1-4; no clear D. The CDR3 runs 12 residues. Germline assignment: CDR1 DFQATT and CDR2 SNEGSKA (reference sequence). CDR3 amino acids: CSAGPNNSPLFF. CDR3 bases read: TGCAGTGCAGGGCCTAATAATTCACCA.

The CDR3 DNA, read in part, is TGTGCCAGTAGTTCACGAGCGGGCGGT. It specifies CASSSRAGG. The entire CDR3 protein reads CASSSRAGGQYF. The chain recombines TRBV19 with TRBJ2-4; D is perhaps TRBD2 (6 bases). The read gets to within 3 residues of the CDR3 end, and the germline J gene fills in the rest. Per the germline V gene, CDR1 is LNHDA and CDR2 is SQIVND (reference sequence). The CDR3 is 12 residues long.

CDR3 DNA (partial): TGCGCCAGCAGCTTGGACGGGACTAGCGAAGAGACC. Protein product: CASSLDGTSEET. The whole CDR3 sequence reads CASSLDGTSEETQYF. This chain joins TRBV5-1 and TRBJ2-5; 10 bases fit TRBD2. The missing CDR3 end, 3 residues past where the read stops, is filled in from the germline J gene. The CDR3 sequence is 15 residues long. Germline V gene sequence: CDR1 SGHRS, CDR2 YFSETQ. J lost 3 bases, V lost 0 bases, and 2 bases had no gene match.

In the case of this clone: The read stops 3 residues short of the end of the CDR3; the missing end is completed from the germline J gene. The chain employs TRBV6-1 and TRBJ1-4; no definite D call. The CDR3 has 14 residues. V lost 1 base and J lost 5, with 8 bases in between. CDR1 and CDR2 (germline): MNHNS, SASEGT. CDR3 DNA (partial): TGTGCCAGCAGTGAAGATTTTGGCAATGAAAAA. Protein product: CASSEDFGNEK. Given in full, the CDR3 is CASSEDFGNEKLFF.

Turning to this clone: The CDR3 goes on 3 residues after the read ends, and that part is filled in from the germline J gene. The chain links TRBV20-1 to TRBJ2-5; D is uncertain. CDR3 length equals 13 residues. With 6 bases removed from V and 4 bases from J, the gap between germline ends came to 15 bases. CDR1 is DFQATT, CDR2 SNEGSKA, per germline (reference sequence). The sequenced CDR3 bases are TGCAGTGCCAAGCCGTCAGCGCCAGAGACC. Its protein product is CSAKPSAPET. The whole CDR3 protein is CSAKPSAPETQYF.

Notes on this clone: Coverage ceases 3 residues before the CDR3 finishes, and the germline J gene fills in the end. The rearrangement uses TRBV7-9 and TRBJ2-2; D is uncertain. CDR1 is SEHNR and CDR2 is FQNEAQ in the germline V gene (reference sequence). The V end was cut by 3 bases, the J end by 4 bases, with 12 bases between. The CDR3 totals 15 residues. The CDR3 bases that were read are TGTGCCAGCAGCTTTGTCAGCGACGGCACCGGGGAG. Translated, it gives CASSFVSDGTGE. The entire CDR3 protein is CASSFVSDGTGELFF.

As for this clone: Sequencing ends 3 residues short of the CDR3 end; the germline J gene provides the rest. The V call is TRBV29-1, the J call TRBJ2-7, with 12 bases identical to TRBD2. In germline, CDR1 is SQVTM, CDR2 ANQGSEA. The CDR3 spans 16 residues. V lost 3 bases to trimming and J lost 3 bases; unmatched junction nucleotides: 9. This chain's CDR3 is CSVDGVTTSGSYEQYF. The CDR3 DNA, read in part, is TGCAGCGTTGACGGGGTAACGACTAGCGGGAGCTACGAG.

As to this clone: An end of the junction does not agree with germline; a read error may underlie this. Coverage ceases 3 residues before the CDR3 finishes, and the germline J gene fills in the end. The sample contains more than one DNA sequence encoding this CDR3. The chain employs TRBV19 and TRBJ1-3, with TRBD1 identical over 9 bases. Germline V lookup: CDR1 LNHDA, CDR2 SQIVND (reference sequence). This CDR3 is 17 amino acids long. The covered CDR3 bases are TGTGCCAGTAGTCCCGAGGGGACAGGGATGCCTGGAAACACG. Translating it yields CASSPEGTGMPGNT. Given in full, the CDR3 is CASSPEGTGMPGNTIYF.

With respect to this clone: The read comes to an end 3 residues before the CDR3 does, leaving the germline J gene to fill in the end. The genes are TRBV7-3 and TRBJ1-2, with D perhaps TRBD1 (5 bases). This CDR3 is built from 14 residues. Germline CDR1 and CDR2: SGHTA and FQGTGA. The CDR3 is CASSDSFHYYDYTF. Partial CDR3 DNA: TGTGCCAGCTCCGACAGTTTCCACTACTACGAC.

Concerning this clone: The read is 3 residues too short to cover the CDR3 end, so that end is filled in from the germline J gene. J is TRBJ1-5 and V is TRBV20-1; D remains ambiguous. In germline, CDR1 is DFQATT, CDR2 SNEGSKA (reference sequence). The CDR3 sequence is 15 residues long. The V end lost 1 base, the J end lost 0 bases, and 10 bases lay between the germline ends. The CDR3 sequence is CSARGTHDSNQPQHF. The sequenced part of the CDR3 DNA is TGCAGTGCTAGAGGTACACACGATAGCAATCAGCCC.

A word on this clone: With the read ending 3 residues before the CDR3 end, the germline J gene is used to fill in that end. The chain employs TRBV2 and TRBJ1-1; D possibly corresponds to TRBD1 (5 bases). This CDR3 region has 12 residues. V was trimmed by 6 bases and J by 3 bases, leaving 8 bases between them. Germline values: CDR1 SNHLY, CDR2 FYNNEI. The sequenced part of the CDR3 DNA is TGTGCCAGCAGGGCGGGGGACACTGAA. Protein: CASRAGDTE. The full CDR3 sequence reads CASRAGDTEAFF. Variable domain in full (rest from reference TRBV2 and TRBJ1-1): EPEVTQTPSHQVTQMGQEVILRCVPISNHLYFYWYRQILGQKVEFLVSFYNNEISEKSEIFDDQFSVERPDGSNFTLKIRSTKLEDSAMYFCASRAGDTEAFFGQGTRLTVV.

As regards this clone: The observed sequence ends 3 residues before the CDR3 terminus, with the missing tail filled in from the germline J gene. The V gene is TRBV11-3, the J gene TRBJ2-2; 11 bases are a match to TRBD2. From germline, CDR1 is SGHNT and CDR2 YENEEA. Germline trimming cut 5 bases from V and 6 bases from J; bases unmatched to any gene: 5. This CDR3 is built from 15 residues. The CDR3 sequence is CASSGSGRAAGELFF. Partial CDR3 DNA: TGTGCCAGCAGCGGTAGCGGGAGGGCCGCCGGGGAG.

On this clone itself: The read ends 3 residues shy of where the CDR3 ends; the end is completed using the germline J gene. The chain couples TRBV20-1 to TRBJ2-7; 11 bases match TRBD2. V was pared by 3 bases and J by 2 bases, with 0 bases of the junction left unmatched. The germline gives CDR1 DFQATT, CDR2 SNEGSKA (reference sequence). The CDR3 has 13 amino acids. The CDR3 sequence: CSARTSGAYEQYF. The sequenced CDR3 bases are TGCAGTGCTAGGACTAGCGGGGCCTACGAG.

A note on this clone: The missing CDR3 end, 3 residues past where the read stops, is filled in from the germline J gene. The chain links TRBV18 to TRBJ1-2; D is perhaps TRBD1 (5 bases). CDR3 length equals 16 residues. V was clipped by 1 base and J by 2 bases, with 14 bases between them. CDR1 and CDR2 (germline): KGHSH, LQKENI. The CDR3 loop is CASSPRSVGENYGYTF. CDR3 bases read: TGTGCCAGCTCACCACGCTCGGTAGGGGAGAACTATGGC.